This is a list of T cell receptor beta chains from one sample in a study of cytomegalovirus exposure and HLA in healthy donors. Produced via immunoSEQ multiplex PCR; TCRdb's table is partial and in-frame only. Altogether 150,000 to 200,000 clones are present, roughly 90% being singletons, with the ten largest covering 5% to 7%. The specimen was PBMCs. Every receptor here comes from a woman in her thirties in good health and CMV-seronegative. CDR3s include the opening cysteine and the closing phenylalanine or tryptophan. A D gene is named only where the DNA matches it firmly. Clone size is given for some rows only: seen once, a few or many times, or a class if the clone is expanded.

D gene: -; J gene: TRBJ2-7; clone size: -; V gene: TRBV29-1; CDR3 protein: CSVAGTVGSYEQYF; CDR3 DNA: TGCAGCGTCGCCGGGACGGTGGGCTCCTACGAGCAGTACTTC
D gene: TRBD2; J gene: TRBJ2-3; clone size: -; V gene: TRBV7-3; CDR3 protein: CASSAAGGTDTQYF; CDR3 DNA: TGTGCCAGCAGCGCAGCGGGGGGCACAGATACGCAGTATTTT
D gene: -; J gene: TRBJ2-7; clone size: -; V gene: TRBV7-9; CDR3 protein: CASSFAQLGMGNEQYF; CDR3 DNA: TGTGCCAGCAGCTTTGCTCAGTTGGGTATGGGGAACGAGCAGTACTTC
D gene: -; J gene: TRBJ1-1; clone size: -; V gene: TRBV2; CDR3 protein: CASSGGGVNTEAFF; CDR3 DNA: TGTGCCAGCAGTGGGGGTGGGGTGAACACTGAAGCTTTCTTT
D gene: -; J gene: TRBJ2-1; clone size: -; V gene: TRBV13; CDR3 protein: CASSLGLPSSYNEQFF; CDR3 DNA: TGTGCCAGCAGCCTTGGACTTCCCAGCTCCTACAATGAGCAGTTCTTC
D gene: -; J gene: TRBJ1-1; clone size: -; V gene: TRBV9; CDR3 protein: CASSVIGNTEAFF; CDR3 DNA: TGTGCCAGCAGCGTAATTGGGAACACTGAAGCTTTCTTT
D gene: -; J gene: TRBJ1-5; clone size: -; V gene: TRBV27; CDR3 protein: CASSLTGLINQPQHF; CDR3 DNA: TGTGCCAGCAGTTTAACGGGACTGATTAATCAGCCCCAGCATTTT
D gene: -; J gene: TRBJ2-7; clone size: -; V gene: TRBV29-1; CDR3 protein: CSVERGAYEQYF; CDR3 DNA: TGCAGCGTTGAAAGGGGTGCATACGAGCAGTACTTC
D gene: -; J gene: TRBJ1-2; clone size: once; V gene: TRBV6-6; CDR3 protein: CASSTAGSNYGYTF; CDR3 DNA: TGTGCCAGCAGTACAGCGGGTTCTAACTATGGCTACACCTTC
D gene: -; J gene: TRBJ1-2; clone size: -; V gene: TRBV2; CDR3 protein: CASTLDSYGYTF; CDR3 DNA: TGTGCCAGCACCCTGGACAGCTATGGCTACACCTTC
D gene: -; J gene: TRBJ2-5; clone size: -; V gene: TRBV20-1; CDR3 protein: CSVRTVETQYF; CDR3 DNA: TGCAGTGTTCGGACTGTGGAGACCCAGTACTTC
D gene: TRBD1; J gene: TRBJ2-1; clone size: -; V gene: TRBV27; CDR3 protein: CASRTGGYNEQFF; CDR3 DNA: TGTGCCAGCCGGACAGGGGGCTACAATGAGCAGTTCTTC
D gene: -; J gene: TRBJ1-4; clone size: -; V gene: TRBV5-6; CDR3 protein: CASSLFGGTDNEKLFF; CDR3 DNA: TGTGCCAGCAGCTTGTTCGGCGGGACGGATAATGAAAAACTGTTTTTT
D gene: -; J gene: TRBJ1-2; clone size: -; V gene: TRBV5-4; CDR3 protein: CASSLVGSRYGYTF; CDR3 DNA: TGTGCCAGCAGCTTGGTTGGCAGTAGGTATGGCTACACCTTC
D gene: -; J gene: TRBJ2-5; clone size: -; V gene: TRBV19; CDR3 protein: CASSNYPQGLQFETQYF; CDR3 DNA: TGTGCCAGTAGTAACTATCCACAGGGCCTTCAATTTGAAACCCAGTACTTC
D gene: TRBD2; J gene: TRBJ2-7; clone size: -; V gene: TRBV10-1; CDR3 protein: CASSKRTSGTNSYEQYF; CDR3 DNA: TGCGCCAGCAGTAAGAGGACTAGCGGGACAAACTCCTACGAGCAGTACTTC
D gene: -; J gene: TRBJ2-6; clone size: -; V gene: TRBV4-1; CDR3 protein: CASRDSRSSGANVLTF; CDR3 DNA: TGCGCCAGCAGGGACAGTCGAAGCTCTGGGGCCAACGTCCTGACTTTC
D gene: -; J gene: TRBJ1-4; clone size: -; V gene: TRBV27; CDR3 protein: CASSLSGGYREKLFF; CDR3 DNA: TGTGCCAGCAGTTTATCGGGGGGGTACAGGGAAAAACTGTTTTTT
D gene: -; J gene: TRBJ2-7; clone size: -; V gene: TRBV7-9; CDR3 protein: CASSLAYRDEQYF; CDR3 DNA: TGTGCCAGCAGCTTAGCGTACAGGGACGAGCAGTACTTC
D gene: TRBD2; J gene: TRBJ2-3; clone size: large; V gene: TRBV6-4; CDR3 protein: CASSASGTDTQYF; CDR3 DNA: TGTGCCAGCAGTGCTAGCGGGACAGATACGCAGTATTTT
D gene: -; J gene: TRBJ2-1; clone size: -; V gene: TRBV5-1; CDR3 protein: CASSLADYNEQFF; CDR3 DNA: TGCGCCAGCAGCTTGGCAGACTACAATGAGCAGTTCTTC
D gene: TRBD1; J gene: TRBJ1-2; clone size: -; V gene: TRBV28; CDR3 protein: CASSRSQGARSGYTF; CDR3 DNA: TGTGCCAGCAGCCGATCACAGGGGGCAAGATCTGGCTACACCTTC
D gene: -; J gene: TRBJ1-6; clone size: -; V gene: TRBV15; CDR3 protein: CATSREIQNSPLHF; CDR3 DNA: TGTGCCACCAGCAGAGAGATTCAGAATTCACCCCTCCACTTT
D gene: -; J gene: TRBJ2-3; clone size: -; V gene: TRBV30; CDR3 protein: CAWSIGSTDTQYF; CDR3 DNA: TGTGCCTGGAGTATCGGGAGCACAGATACGCAGTATTTT
D gene: -; J gene: TRBJ1-2; clone size: -; V gene: TRBV28; CDR3 protein: CASSDRSHGYTF; CDR3 DNA: TGTGCCAGCAGTGACAGGTCTCATGGCTACACCTTC
D gene: -; J gene: TRBJ2-7; clone size: few; V gene: TRBV4-1; CDR3 protein: CASSQGVGPTYEQYF; CDR3 DNA: TGCGCCAGCAGCCAAGGAGTGGGACCGACCTACGAGCAGTACTTC
D gene: -; J gene: TRBJ1-1; clone size: once; V gene: TRBV6-6; CDR3 protein: CASTLGTNTEAFF; CDR3 DNA: TGTGCCAGCACCCTAGGGACGAACACTGAAGCTTTCTTT
D gene: -; J gene: TRBJ1-2; clone size: -; V gene: TRBV6-5; CDR3 protein: CASSPRANTGYTF; CDR3 DNA: TGTGCCAGCAGCCCCAGGGCAAACACTGGCTACACCTTC
D gene: TRBD2; J gene: TRBJ2-2; clone size: -; V gene: TRBV11-2; CDR3 protein: CASSRQGRGVTGELFF; CDR3 DNA: TGTGCCAGCAGCCGCCAAGGGCGGGGGGTCACCGGGGAGCTGTTTTTT
D gene: TRBD1; J gene: TRBJ2-7; clone size: -; V gene: TRBV15; CDR3 protein: CATATGESSYEQYF; CDR3 DNA: TGTGCCACCGCTACAGGGGAGAGCTCCTACGAGCAGTACTTC
D gene: -; J gene: TRBJ1-1; clone size: -; V gene: TRBV7-6; CDR3 protein: CASSLNQGAEAFF; CDR3 DNA: TGTGCCAGCAGCTTAAATCAGGGCGCTGAAGCTTTCTTT
D gene: -; J gene: TRBJ1-5; clone size: -; V gene: TRBV19; CDR3 protein: CASWGQNNQPQHF; CDR3 DNA: TGTGCCAGCTGGGGGCAGAACAATCAGCCCCAGCATTTT
D gene: -; J gene: TRBJ1-5; clone size: -; V gene: TRBV5-1; CDR3 protein: CASSFSGSDQPQHF; CDR3 DNA: TGCGCCAGCAGCTTTTCGGGCAGTGATCAGCCCCAGCATTTT
D gene: TRBD1; J gene: TRBJ1-1; clone size: -; V gene: TRBV28; CDR3 protein: CASSLPDRVLTEAFF; CDR3 DNA: TGTGCCAGCAGTTTACCCGACAGGGTTTTGACTGAAGCTTTCTTT